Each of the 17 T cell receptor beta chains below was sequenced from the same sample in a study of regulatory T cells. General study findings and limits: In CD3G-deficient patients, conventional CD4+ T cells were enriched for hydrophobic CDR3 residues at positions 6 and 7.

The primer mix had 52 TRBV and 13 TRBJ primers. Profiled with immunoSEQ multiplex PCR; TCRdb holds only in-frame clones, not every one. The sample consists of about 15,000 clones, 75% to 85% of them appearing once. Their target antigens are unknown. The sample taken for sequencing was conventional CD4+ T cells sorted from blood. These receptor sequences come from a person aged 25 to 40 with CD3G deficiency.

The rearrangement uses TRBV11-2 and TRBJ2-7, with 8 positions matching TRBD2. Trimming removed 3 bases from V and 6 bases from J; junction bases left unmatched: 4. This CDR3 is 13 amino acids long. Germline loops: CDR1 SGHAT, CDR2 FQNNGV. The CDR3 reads CASSLGGLGEQYF. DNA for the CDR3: TGTGCCAGCAGCTTGGGGGGACTAGGCGAGCAGTACTTC.

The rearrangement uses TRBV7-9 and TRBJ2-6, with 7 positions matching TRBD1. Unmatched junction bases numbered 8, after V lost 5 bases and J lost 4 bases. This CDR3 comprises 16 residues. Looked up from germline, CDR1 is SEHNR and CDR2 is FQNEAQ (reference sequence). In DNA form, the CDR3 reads TGTGCCAGCAGCCGATACAGGGGTGAAGGGGCCAACGTCCTGACTTTC. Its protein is CASSRYRGEGANVLTF.

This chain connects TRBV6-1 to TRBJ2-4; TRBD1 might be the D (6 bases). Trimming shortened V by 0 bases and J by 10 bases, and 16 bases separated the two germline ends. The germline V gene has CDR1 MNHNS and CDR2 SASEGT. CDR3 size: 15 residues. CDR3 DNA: TGTGCCAGCAGTGAAGCATTATGGGGACATAAGATTCAGTACTTC. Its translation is CASSEALWGHKIQYF.

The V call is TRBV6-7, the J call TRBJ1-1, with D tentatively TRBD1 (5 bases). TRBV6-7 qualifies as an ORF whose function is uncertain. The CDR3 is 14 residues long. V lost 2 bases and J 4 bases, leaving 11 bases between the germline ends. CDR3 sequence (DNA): TGTGCCAGCAGTTACAAAGGGGTTCGCACTGAAGCTTTCTTT. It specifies CASSYKGVRTEAFF.

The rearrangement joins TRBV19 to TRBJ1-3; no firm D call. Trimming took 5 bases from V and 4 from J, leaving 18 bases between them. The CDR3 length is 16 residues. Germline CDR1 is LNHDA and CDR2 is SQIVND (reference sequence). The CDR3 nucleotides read TGTGCCAGTAGTTTCTCGACCGGACGCTCCGGAAACACCATATATTTT. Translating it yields CASSFSTGRSGNTIYF.

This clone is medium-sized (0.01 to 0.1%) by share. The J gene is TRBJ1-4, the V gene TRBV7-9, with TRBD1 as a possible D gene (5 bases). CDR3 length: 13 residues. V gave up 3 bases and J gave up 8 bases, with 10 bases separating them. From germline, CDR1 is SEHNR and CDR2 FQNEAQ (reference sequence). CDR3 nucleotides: TGTGCCAGCAGCTTGGGATGGGGCGAAAAACTGTTTTTT. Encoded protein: CASSLGWGEKLFF.

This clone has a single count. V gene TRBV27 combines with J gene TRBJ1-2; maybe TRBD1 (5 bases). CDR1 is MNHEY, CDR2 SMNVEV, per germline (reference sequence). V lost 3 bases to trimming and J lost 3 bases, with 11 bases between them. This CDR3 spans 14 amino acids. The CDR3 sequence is CASSLRWGHYGYTF. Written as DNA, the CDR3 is TGTGCCAGCAGTTTGCGTTGGGGCCACTATGGCTACACCTTC.

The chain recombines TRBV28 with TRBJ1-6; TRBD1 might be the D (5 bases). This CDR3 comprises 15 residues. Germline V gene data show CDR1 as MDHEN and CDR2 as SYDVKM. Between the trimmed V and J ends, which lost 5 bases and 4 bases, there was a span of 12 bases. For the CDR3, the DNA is TGTGCCAGCAGTCCTGGGACTACGTATAATTCACCCCTCCACTTT. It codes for CASSPGTTYNSPLHF.

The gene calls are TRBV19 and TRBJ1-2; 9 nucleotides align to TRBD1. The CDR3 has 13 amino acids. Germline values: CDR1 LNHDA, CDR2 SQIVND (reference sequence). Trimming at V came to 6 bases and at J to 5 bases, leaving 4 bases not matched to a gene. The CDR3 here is CASRRTGVYGYTF. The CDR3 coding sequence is TGTGCCAGTAGGAGGACAGGGGTTTATGGCTACACCTTC.

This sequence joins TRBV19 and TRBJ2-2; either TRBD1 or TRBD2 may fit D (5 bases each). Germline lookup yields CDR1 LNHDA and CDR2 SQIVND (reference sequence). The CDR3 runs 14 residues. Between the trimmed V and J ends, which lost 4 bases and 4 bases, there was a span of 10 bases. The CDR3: CASSKAGTTGELFF. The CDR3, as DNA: TGTGCCAGTAGTAAGGCAGGGACCACCGGGGAGCTGTTTTTT.

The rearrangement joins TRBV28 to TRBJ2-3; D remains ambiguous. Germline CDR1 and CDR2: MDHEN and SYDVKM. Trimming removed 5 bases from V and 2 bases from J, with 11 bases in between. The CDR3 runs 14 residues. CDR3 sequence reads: CASSIERLTDTQYF. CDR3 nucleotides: TGTGCCAGCAGTATAGAAAGGCTCACAGATACGCAGTATTTT.

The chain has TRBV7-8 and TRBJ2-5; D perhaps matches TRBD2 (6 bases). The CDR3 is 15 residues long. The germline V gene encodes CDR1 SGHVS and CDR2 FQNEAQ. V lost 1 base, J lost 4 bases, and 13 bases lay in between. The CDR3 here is CASSLDGGYRETQYF. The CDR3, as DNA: TGTGCCAGCAGCTTAGATGGGGGGTATCGAGAGACCCAGTACTTC.

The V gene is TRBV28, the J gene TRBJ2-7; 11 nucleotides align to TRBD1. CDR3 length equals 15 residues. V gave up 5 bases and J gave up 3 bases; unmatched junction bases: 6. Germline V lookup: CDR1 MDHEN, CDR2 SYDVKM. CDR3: CASSPSGTGGYEQYF. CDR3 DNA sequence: TGTGCCAGCAGTCCCTCCGGGACAGGGGGCTACGAGCAGTACTTC.

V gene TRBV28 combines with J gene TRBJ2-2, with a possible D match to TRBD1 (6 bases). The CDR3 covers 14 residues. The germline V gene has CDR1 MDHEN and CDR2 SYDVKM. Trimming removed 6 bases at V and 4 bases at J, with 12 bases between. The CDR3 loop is CASRTQGGTGELFF. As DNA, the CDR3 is TGTGCCAGCAGGACACAGGGTGGCACCGGGGAGCTGTTTTTT.

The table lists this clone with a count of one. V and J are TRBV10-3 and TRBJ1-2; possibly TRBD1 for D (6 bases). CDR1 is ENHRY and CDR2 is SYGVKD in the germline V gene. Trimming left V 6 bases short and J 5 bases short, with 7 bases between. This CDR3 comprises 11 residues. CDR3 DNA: TGTGCCATCAGCCAGGGGTATGGCTACACCTTC. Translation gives CAISQGYGYTF.

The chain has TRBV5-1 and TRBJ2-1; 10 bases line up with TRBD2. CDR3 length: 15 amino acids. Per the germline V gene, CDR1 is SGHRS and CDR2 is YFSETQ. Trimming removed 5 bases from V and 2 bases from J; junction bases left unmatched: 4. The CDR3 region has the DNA TGCGCCAGCAGTCACGGACTAGCGGCCTACAATGAGCAGTTCTTC. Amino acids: CASSHGLAAYNEQFF.

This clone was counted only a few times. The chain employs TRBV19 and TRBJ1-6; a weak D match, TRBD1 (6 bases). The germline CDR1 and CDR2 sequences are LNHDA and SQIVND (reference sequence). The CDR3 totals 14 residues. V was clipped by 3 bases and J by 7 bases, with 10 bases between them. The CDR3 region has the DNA TGTGCCAGTAGTATTCGGACAGCGAATTCACCCCTCCACTTT. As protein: CASSIRTANSPLHF.